A selection of T cell receptor beta chains follows, all from one sample in a study of blood T cell repertoires in COVID-19. Generated by immunoSEQ multiplex PCR, the TCRdb table keeps only in-frame clones and is missing some. The sample includes under 200,000 clones, approximately 86% of them seen just once. The sample comprised peripheral blood. The source is a man over 45 with active or convalescent COVID-19. Each CDR3 is given with its conserved first and last residue. D genes are given only for firm matches. The size field is filled for only some rows; it gives once, few, many or a size class.

len: 12
d_gene: NA
abundance: NA
v_gene: TRBV6-1
j_gene: TRBJ1-5
CDR3aa: CASSDSNQPQHF
CDR3nt: TGTGCCAGCAGTGACAGTAATCAGCCCCAGCATTTT

len: 16
d_gene: TRBD2
abundance: NA
v_gene: TRBV18
j_gene: TRBJ2-1
CDR3aa: CASSLKSQGGANEQFF
CDR3nt: TGTGCCAGCTCATTAAAGTCCCAGGGAGGGGCCAATGAGCAGTTCTTC

len: 16
d_gene: TRBD1
abundance: NA
v_gene: TRBV5-8
j_gene: TRBJ1-2
CDR3aa: CASSLGQRTGPYGYTF
CDR3nt: TGTGCCAGCAGCTTGGGGCAACGGACAGGGCCATATGGCTACACCTTC

len: 13
d_gene: TRBD1
abundance: NA
v_gene: TRBV12-3/TRBV12-4
j_gene: TRBJ1-1
CDR3aa: CASSVRGRTEAFF
CDR3nt: TGTGCCAGCAGTGTCAGGGGGCGCACTGAAGCTTTCTTT

len: 15
d_gene: NA
abundance: NA
v_gene: TRBV5-1
j_gene: TRBJ1-5
CDR3aa: CASSPEGVGNQPQHF
CDR3nt: TGCGCCAGCAGCCCTGAGGGGGTTGGCAATCAGCCCCAGCATTTT

len: 13
d_gene: NA
abundance: NA
v_gene: TRBV7-8
j_gene: TRBJ1-2
CDR3aa: CASSLSKRGGYTF
CDR3nt: TGTGCCAGCAGCTTAAGTAAGCGAGGTGGCTACACCTTC

len: 19
d_gene: TRBD1
abundance: NA
v_gene: TRBV9
j_gene: TRBJ2-6
CDR3aa: CASSSREPGQGAGANVLTF
CDR3nt: TGTGCCAGCAGCTCCCGAGAGCCGGGACAGGGGGCTGGGGCCAACGTCCTGACTTTC

len: 13
d_gene: NA
abundance: NA
v_gene: TRBV11-3
j_gene: TRBJ1-1
CDR3aa: CASSHSPNTEAFF
CDR3nt: TGTGCCAGCAGCCATAGTCCGAACACTGAAGCTTTCTTT

len: 17
d_gene: TRBD2
abundance: NA
v_gene: TRBV5-4
j_gene: TRBJ2-7
CDR3aa: CASSMGLAGGPPYEQYF
CDR3nt: TGTGCCAGCAGCATGGGACTAGCGGGAGGGCCCCCCTACGAGCAGTACTTC

len: 14
d_gene: NA
abundance: once
v_gene: TRBV6-6
j_gene: TRBJ1-3
CDR3aa: CASSPGSSGNTIYF
CDR3nt: TGTGCCAGCAGCCCCGGGAGCTCTGGAAACACCATATATTTT

len: 19
d_gene: TRBD1
abundance: NA
v_gene: TRBV27
j_gene: TRBJ1-6
CDR3aa: CASSKGTGGLRSYNSPLHF
CDR3nt: TGTGCCAGCAGTAAAGGGACAGGGGGCCTACGGTCCTATAATTCACCCCTCCACTTT

len: 16
d_gene: NA
abundance: NA
v_gene: TRBV24-1
j_gene: TRBJ2-2
CDR3aa: CATSDLGRGPTGELFF
CDR3nt: TGTGCCACCAGTGATTTGGGCAGGGGCCCCACCGGGGAGCTGTTTTTT

len: 12
d_gene: TRBD1
abundance: NA
v_gene: TRBV6-5
j_gene: TRBJ1-2
CDR3aa: CASDRGAHGYTF
CDR3nt: TGTGCCAGCGACAGGGGGGCTCATGGCTACACCTTC

len: 14
d_gene: TRBD1
abundance: NA
v_gene: TRBV5-1
j_gene: TRBJ1-1
CDR3aa: CASSPGQGASEAFF
CDR3nt: TGCGCCAGCAGCCCAGGACAGGGGGCCTCTGAAGCTTTCTTT

len: 13
d_gene: NA
abundance: NA
v_gene: TRBV2
j_gene: TRBJ2-3
CDR3aa: CASSAQGLDTQYF
CDR3nt: TGTGCCAGCAGTGCGCAAGGACTTGACACGCAGTATTTT

len: 13
d_gene: TRBD2
abundance: NA
v_gene: TRBV12-3/TRBV12-4
j_gene: TRBJ2-5
CDR3aa: CASRRTSGETQYF
CDR3nt: TGTGCCAGCAGACGGACTAGCGGGGAGACCCAGTACTTC

len: 14
d_gene: NA
abundance: NA
v_gene: TRBV7-2
j_gene: TRBJ2-7
CDR3aa: CASSLEGAHYEQYF
CDR3nt: TGTGCCAGCAGCTTAGAAGGAGCTCACTACGAGCAGTACTTC

len: 17
d_gene: TRBD2
abundance: once
v_gene: TRBV7-9
j_gene: TRBJ2-5
CDR3aa: CASSLGFLAGVRETQYF
CDR3nt: TGTGCCAGCAGCTTAGGTTTTCTAGCGGGGGTCCGTGAGACCCAGTACTTC

len: 15
d_gene: NA
abundance: NA
v_gene: TRBV5-1
j_gene: TRBJ2-3
CDR3aa: CASSLGRGQTDTQYF
CDR3nt: TGCGCCAGCAGCTTGGGGAGGGGGCAAACAGATACGCAGTATTTT

len: 12
d_gene: NA
abundance: NA
v_gene: TRBV25-1
j_gene: TRBJ2-7
CDR3aa: CASSTRGNTQYF
CDR3nt: TGTGCCAGCAGTACCCGGGGGAATACGCAGTACTTC

len: 16
d_gene: TRBD2
abundance: once
v_gene: TRBV28
j_gene: TRBJ2-3
CDR3aa: CASSAQLAAALDTQYF
CDR3nt: TGTGCCAGCAGTGCCCAACTAGCGGCGGCACTCGATACGCAGTATTTT

len: 12
d_gene: NA
abundance: NA
v_gene: TRBV28
j_gene: TRBJ1-1
CDR3aa: CASSSSVGGAFF
CDR3nt: TGTGCCAGCAGTTCCTCAGTTGGAGGAGCTTTCTTT

len: 16
d_gene: TRBD1
abundance: NA
v_gene: TRBV27
j_gene: TRBJ2-5
CDR3aa: CASSPRTGASQETQYF
CDR3nt: TGTGCCAGCAGTCCCCGGACAGGGGCGAGCCAAGAGACCCAGTACTTC

len: 16
d_gene: NA
abundance: NA
v_gene: TRBV7-9
j_gene: TRBJ1-4
CDR3aa: CASSLDTGYGVGKLFF
CDR3nt: TGTGCCAGCAGCTTAGACACAGGGTATGGTGTCGGGAAACTGTTTTTT

len: 14
d_gene: NA
abundance: NA
v_gene: TRBV6-2/TRBV6-3
j_gene: TRBJ1-2
CDR3aa: CASSYSDRNYGYTF
CDR3nt: TGTGCCAGCAGTTACAGCGACAGGAACTATGGCTACACCTTC

len: 15
d_gene: NA
abundance: NA
v_gene: TRBV10-3
j_gene: TRBJ1-2
CDR3aa: CAISDTSDKIYGYTF
CDR3nt: TGTGCCATCAGTGATACGTCAGACAAAATCTATGGCTACACCTTC

len: 19
d_gene: NA
abundance: NA
v_gene: TRBV3-1/TRBV3-2
j_gene: TRBJ2-3
CDR3aa: CASSQDIRGLGMGTDTQYF
CDR3nt: TGTGCCAGCAGCCAAGATATTCGGGGGTTAGGGATGGGCACAGATACGCAGTATTTT

len: 13
d_gene: NA
abundance: NA
v_gene: TRBV11-2
j_gene: TRBJ2-3
CDR3aa: CASSLGQGDTQYF
CDR3nt: TGTGCCAGCAGCTTAGGCCAGGGAGATACGCAGTATTTT

len: 16
d_gene: TRBD2
abundance: NA
v_gene: TRBV28
j_gene: TRBJ2-3
CDR3aa: CASSLASGRVVDTQYF
CDR3nt: TGTGCCAGCAGTTTGGCTAGCGGGAGGGTGGTGGATACGCAGTATTTT

len: 14
d_gene: NA
abundance: NA
v_gene: TRBV10-1
j_gene: TRBJ1-6
CDR3aa: CASSEWDINSPLHF
CDR3nt: TGCGCCAGCAGTGAGTGGGACATCAATTCACCCCTCCACTTT

len: 12
d_gene: NA
abundance: NA
v_gene: TRBV12-3/TRBV12-4
j_gene: TRBJ1-1
CDR3aa: CASSLVGGGAFF
CDR3nt: TGTGCCAGCAGTTTAGTGGGAGGGGGGGCTTTCTTT

len: 14
d_gene: TRBD1
abundance: NA
v_gene: TRBV6-2/TRBV6-3
j_gene: TRBJ1-2
CDR3aa: CASSTHRGGYGYTF
CDR3nt: TGTGCCAGCAGTACACACAGGGGCGGCTATGGCTACACCTTC

len: 11
d_gene: TRBD1
abundance: NA
v_gene: TRBV28
j_gene: TRBJ2-5
CDR3aa: CASITGVTQYF
CDR3nt: TGTGCCAGCATCACAGGGGTGACCCAGTACTTC

len: 15
d_gene: NA
abundance: NA
v_gene: TRBV18
j_gene: TRBJ1-4
CDR3aa: CASSPAGTLNEKLFF
CDR3nt: TGTGCCAGCTCACCTGCCGGGACACTCAATGAAAAACTGTTTTTT

len: 12
d_gene: NA
abundance: NA
v_gene: TRBV5-4
j_gene: TRBJ2-5
CDR3aa: CASSLDYSGQYF
CDR3nt: TGTGCCAGCAGCTTGGACTACTCGGGCCAGTACTTC

len: 14
d_gene: NA
abundance: NA
v_gene: TRBV7-9
j_gene: TRBJ2-7
CDR3aa: CASSFPASAYEQYF
CDR3nt: TGTGCCAGCAGCTTCCCAGCGTCGGCCTACGAGCAGTACTTC

len: 14
d_gene: TRBD1
abundance: NA
v_gene: TRBV19
j_gene: TRBJ2-3
CDR3aa: CASSAHTGDRWQYF
CDR3nt: TGTGCCAGTAGTGCTCATACAGGGGATCGATGGCAGTATTTT

len: 14
d_gene: NA
abundance: NA
v_gene: TRBV4-2
j_gene: TRBJ1-2
CDR3aa: CASSAGTNLGGYTF
CDR3nt: TGTGCCAGCAGCGCCGGGACTAACTTGGGGGGCTACACCTTC

len: 15
d_gene: NA
abundance: once
v_gene: TRBV7-9
j_gene: TRBJ1-1
CDR3aa: CASSPMRPGNTEAFF
CDR3nt: TGTGCCAGCAGCCCAATGAGGCCGGGGAACACTGAAGCTTTCTTT

len: 15
d_gene: NA
abundance: NA
v_gene: TRBV7-3
j_gene: TRBJ1-1
CDR3aa: CASSLSPGYGTEAFF
CDR3nt: TGTGCCAGCAGCTTAAGTCCGGGGTACGGCACTGAAGCTTTCTTT

len: 13
d_gene: TRBD1
abundance: NA
v_gene: TRBV4-2
j_gene: TRBJ2-5
CDR3aa: CASGDRGRETQYF
CDR3nt: TGTGCCAGCGGGGACAGGGGGAGGGAGACCCAGTACTTC

len: 16
d_gene: TRBD1
abundance: once
v_gene: TRBV6-5
j_gene: TRBJ2-1
CDR3aa: CASSYSGTGVRNEQFF
CDR3nt: TGTGCCAGCAGTTACTCGGGGACAGGGGTTCGTAATGAGCAGTTCTTC

len: 17
d_gene: TRBD1
abundance: NA
v_gene: TRBV7-9
j_gene: TRBJ2-3
CDR3aa: CASSLASAASQGDTQYF
CDR3nt: TGTGCCAGCAGCTTAGCGTCGGCGGCCTCACAGGGGGATACGCAGTATTTT

len: 16
d_gene: TRBD2
abundance: once
v_gene: TRBV24-1
j_gene: TRBJ2-1
CDR3aa: CATSDPSGSLGNEQFF
CDR3nt: TGTGCCACCAGTGACCCGAGCGGGAGTTTGGGCAATGAGCAGTTCTTC

len: 15
d_gene: NA
abundance: NA
v_gene: TRBV14
j_gene: TRBJ2-1
CDR3aa: CASSQASSGVNEQFF
CDR3nt: TGTGCCAGCAGCCAAGCCTCTTCAGGTGTCAATGAGCAGTTCTTC

len: 15
d_gene: NA
abundance: once
v_gene: TRBV6-5
j_gene: TRBJ1-5
CDR3aa: CASRPQPTGFQPQHF
CDR3nt: TGTGCCAGCAGACCACAACCGACAGGTTTTCAGCCCCAGCATTTT

len: 15
d_gene: NA
abundance: once
v_gene: TRBV6-2/TRBV6-3
j_gene: TRBJ1-2
CDR3aa: CASSYEGQRHYGYTF
CDR3nt: TGTGCCAGCAGTTACGAAGGACAGAGACACTATGGCTACACCTTC

len: 14
d_gene: TRBD1
abundance: NA
v_gene: TRBV5-4
j_gene: TRBJ2-2
CDR3aa: CASSLRQGIGELFF
CDR3nt: TGTGCCAGCAGCCTGAGACAGGGCATCGGGGAGCTGTTTTTT

len: 16
d_gene: TRBD1
abundance: NA
v_gene: TRBV7-9
j_gene: TRBJ1-2
CDR3aa: CASSRYAGGEDYGYTF
CDR3nt: TGTGCCAGCAGCCGTTACGCAGGGGGTGAGGACTATGGCTACACCTTC

len: 16
d_gene: TRBD2
abundance: NA
v_gene: TRBV7-9
j_gene: TRBJ2-1
CDR3aa: CASSLETGTRGISGFF
CDR3nt: TGTGCCAGCAGCTTAGAGACCGGGACTAGGGGAATCTCGGGGTTCTTC

len: 12
d_gene: TRBD1
abundance: NA
v_gene: TRBV29-1
j_gene: TRBJ1-2
CDR3aa: CSVRRQGSGYTF
CDR3nt: TGCAGCGTCCGACGACAGGGTTCGGGCTACACCTTC